The next 2 T cell receptor beta chains were all read from a single sample in a study of cytomegalovirus exposure and HLA in healthy donors. PCR involved 60 Vbeta and 13 Jbeta primers. Measured with immunoSEQ multiplex PCR; TCRdb has only the in-frame clones, and not every one. The sample holds 150,000 to 200,000 clones, around 87% seen once. What was sequenced was PBMCs. The receptors shown here come from a woman aged 18-29 years in good health and CMV-seronegative.

There are a few counts of this clone. The chain combines TRBV5-1 with TRBJ1-1; 8 bases agree with TRBD1. The CDR3 is 15 residues long. Germline V lookup: CDR1 SGHRS, CDR2 YFSETQ. V lost 4 bases, J lost 1 base, and 6 bases stayed unmatched. The CDR3 DNA sequence: TGCGCCAGCAGCCCGGCGACAGGGGCGAACACTGAAGCTTTCTTT. This codes for CASSPATGANTEAFF.

This clone was seen only a few times. This chain uses TRBV4-3 with TRBJ2-5, with a weak D call TRBD1 (5 bases). Between the trimmed V and J ends, which lost 1 base and 4 bases, there was a span of 10 bases. CDR3 length: 14 residues. Germline assignment: CDR1 LGHNA and CDR2 YSLEER. The CDR3 nucleotides read TGCGCCAGCAGCCAAGCGCAGGGAAGAGAGACCCAGTACTTC. The encoded protein is CASSQAQGRETQYF.